This T cell receptor beta chain was captured in a study of cytomegalovirus exposure and HLA in healthy donors. The study, taken as a whole, reports: Sequencing likely produced, as an artifact, a cluster of highly shared sequence variants.

A word on this clone: Its antigen is unidentified.

Amplification used 60 Vbeta primers and 13 Jbeta primers. Repertoires were generated with immunoSEQ multiplex PCR, while TCRdb's copy carries only in-frame clones and drops some. The table has approximately 130,000 clones, roughly four fifths seen once. The receptor's source is a girl aged 2 to 10 in good health and CMV-seronegative. Sequenced input: PBMCs.

CDR3 DNA sequence: TGTGCCAGCAGCTTAACAGGAAACGGGGGTGGCTACACCTTC. Translation: CASSLTGNGGGYTF. The rearrangement joins TRBV7-9 to TRBJ1-2, with D possibly being TRBD1 (5 bases). The germline V and J ends were trimmed by 2 bases and 7 bases, with 14 bases remaining between them. Germline loops: CDR1 SEHNR, CDR2 FQNEAQ (reference sequence). This CDR3 is 14 amino acids long.